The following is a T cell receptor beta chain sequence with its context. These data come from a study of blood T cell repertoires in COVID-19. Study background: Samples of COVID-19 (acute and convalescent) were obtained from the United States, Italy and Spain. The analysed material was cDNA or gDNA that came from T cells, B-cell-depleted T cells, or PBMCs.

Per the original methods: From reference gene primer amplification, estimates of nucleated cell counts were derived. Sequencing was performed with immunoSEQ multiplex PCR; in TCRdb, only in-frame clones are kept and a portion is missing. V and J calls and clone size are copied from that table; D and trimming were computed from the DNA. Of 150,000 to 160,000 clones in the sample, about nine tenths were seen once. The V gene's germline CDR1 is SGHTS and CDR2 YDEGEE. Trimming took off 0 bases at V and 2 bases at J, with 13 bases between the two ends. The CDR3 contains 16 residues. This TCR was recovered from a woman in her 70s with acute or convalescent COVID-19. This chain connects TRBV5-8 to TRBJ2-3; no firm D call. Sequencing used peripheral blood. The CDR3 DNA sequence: TGTGCCAGCAGCTTGGGACGTCAGACTCTCACAGATACGCAGTATTTT. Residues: CASSLGRQTLTDTQYF.